The 8 T cell receptor beta chains in this list originate from one sample, sequenced in a study of T cells in localized non-small cell lung cancer. The repertoire was sequenced with immunoSEQ multiplex PCR; TCRdb's copy has only in-frame clones and lacks some. Of 15,000 or so clones listed, approximately 81% are singletons. Sequencing was performed on peripheral blood, taken before any cancer treatment. Source of these receptors: a male donor at least 60 years old with stage I lung adenocarcinoma.

The chain links TRBV19 to TRBJ1-1, with a weak D call TRBD1 (6 bases). Per germline, CDR1 LNHDA and CDR2 SQIVND (reference sequence). The CDR3 is made up of 11 amino acids. V lost 5 bases to trimming and J lost 11 bases, with 12 bases between them. The CDR3 loop reads CASSATGLAFF. CDR3 DNA: TGTGCCAGTAGTGCCACAGGGTTGGCTTTCTTT.

This chain connects TRBV6-4 to TRBJ2-1; perhaps TRBD2 as D (5 bases). CDR1 is MRHNA and CDR2 is SNTAGT in the germline V gene. Trimming removed 3 bases at V and 4 bases at J, with 13 bases between. The CDR3 length is 15 residues. CDR3 nucleotide sequence: TGTGCCAGCAGTGAAAGCCGGGGTGGATACAATGAGCAGTTCTTC. It yields the protein CASSESRGGYNEQFF.

This chain uses TRBV7-2 with TRBJ1-1; D might be TRBD1 (5 bases). The V and J ends lost 2 bases and 6 bases respectively, with 16 bases between them. The CDR3 is 15 residues long. Germline assignment: CDR1 SGHTA and CDR2 FQGNSA. CDR3 in DNA: TGTGCCAGCAGCTTATGGCAGGGTCGCCTCCCTGAAGCTTTCTTT. This encodes CASSLWQGRLPEAFF. The entire variable domain, with the rest obtained from reference TRBV7-2 and TRBJ1-1, is as follows: GAGVSQSPSNKVTEKGKDVELRCDPISGHTALYWYRQSLGQGLEFLIYFQGNSAPDKSGLPSDRFSAERTGGSVSTLTIQRTQQEDSAVYLCASSLWQGRLPEAFFGQGTRLTVV.

The gene calls are TRBV4-1 and TRBJ1-6; D perhaps matches TRBD1 (5 bases). There are 16 residues in the CDR3. Trimming pared 0 bases from V and 10 bases from J, leaving 16 bases between. Germline V gene data show CDR1 as MGHRA and CDR2 as YSYEKL. CDR3 region: CASSQDPGRVGSPLHF. In DNA, the CDR3 is TGCGCCAGCAGCCAAGACCCGGGACGGGTAGGGTCACCCCTCCACTTT.

This chain uses TRBV7-2 with TRBJ1-1; D is perhaps TRBD1 (6 bases). The CDR3 covers 14 residues. V shed 2 bases and J shed 7 bases, with 14 bases lying between them. Germline lookup yields CDR1 SGHTA and CDR2 FQGNSA. The chain's CDR3 is CASSLQPKDSEAFF. CDR3 nucleotides: TGTGCCAGCAGCTTACAACCAAAGGACAGTGAAGCTTTCTTT.

The J gene is TRBJ1-1, the V gene TRBV11-1; D gene ambiguous. Germline loops: CDR1 SGHAT, CDR2 FQDESV (reference sequence). The V end was cut by 0 bases, the J end by 7 bases, with 9 bases between. This CDR3 is built from 13 residues. This CDR3 is CASSLASADEAFF. Written as DNA, the CDR3 is TGTGCCAGCAGCTTAGCCAGCGCTGATGAAGCTTTCTTT.

This chain joins TRBV11-2 and TRBJ2-1; D might be TRBD2 (5 bases). V lost 2 bases, J lost 9 bases, and 11 bases lay in between. Germline CDR1 and CDR2: SGHAT and FQNNGV. The CDR3 contains 13 residues. CDR3 sequence (DNA): TGTGCCAGCAGCTTAACGAGTGAGGGTGAGCAGTTCTTC. Its translation is CASSLTSEGEQFF.

This clone was detected only once. The chain carries TRBV5-1 and TRBJ2-7; weak D call: TRBD1 (5 bases). The CDR3 length is 13 residues. V was cut by 4 bases and J by 5 bases, with 13 bases left in between. In germline, CDR1 is SGHRS, CDR2 YFSETQ. The CDR3 DNA sequence: TGCGCCAGCAGCCAAGACAGAACGGACGAGCAGTACTTC. Its protein is CASSQDRTDEQYF.